This paragraph reports one T cell receptor beta chain. What it binds is not known. This specimen belongs to a study of CD8+ T cells in alopecia areata. Study-level findings and limits: Higher clonality was seen in lesional scalp than in normal scalp, especially in alopecia totalis/universalis.

CDR1 and CDR2 from the germline V gene are SGHVS and FQNEAQ. The CDR3 sequence is 15 residues long. V gave up 4 bases and J gave up 0 bases, with 7 bases separating them. Following extraction, RNA underwent reverse transcription to cDNA, which served as the sequencing template. This table comes from immunoSEQ multiplex PCR, and its TCRdb copy is limited to in-frame clones, with some not included. This sample carries about 200,000 clones, just over 55% of them seen once, and the ten largest clones take over 4%. The sample taken for sequencing was CD8+ T cells sorted from blood. The sequence came from a human donor in good health. The V and J genes are TRBV7-8 and TRBJ2-6; possible D gene TRBD2, 5 bases. In DNA, the CDR3 is TGTGCCAGCAGCTACCGGGGCTCTGGGGCCAACGTCCTGACTTTC. Its protein is CASSYRGSGANVLTF.